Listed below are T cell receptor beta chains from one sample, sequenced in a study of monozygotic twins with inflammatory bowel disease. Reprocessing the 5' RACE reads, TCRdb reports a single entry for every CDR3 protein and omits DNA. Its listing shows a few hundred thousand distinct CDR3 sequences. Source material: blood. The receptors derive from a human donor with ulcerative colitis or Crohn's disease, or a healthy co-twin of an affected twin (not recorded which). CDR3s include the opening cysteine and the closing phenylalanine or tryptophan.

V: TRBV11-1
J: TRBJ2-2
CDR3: CASSLTGTGRSNTGELFF

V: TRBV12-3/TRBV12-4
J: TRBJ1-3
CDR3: CASSFGPSGGNTIYF

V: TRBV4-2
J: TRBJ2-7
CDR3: CASSQGQGSYEQYF

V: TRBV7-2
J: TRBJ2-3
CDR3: CASSPRGRGRTDTQYF

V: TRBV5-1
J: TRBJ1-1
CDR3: CASRSLVRHRNTEAFF

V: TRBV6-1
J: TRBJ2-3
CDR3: CASSIGTAWDTQYF

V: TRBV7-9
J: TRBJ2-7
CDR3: CASSLAGQGGYEQYF

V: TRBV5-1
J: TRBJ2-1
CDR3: CASSGTYHEQFF

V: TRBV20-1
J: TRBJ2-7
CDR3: CSAPRGTGTTEQYF

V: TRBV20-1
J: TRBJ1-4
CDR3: CSARDRGAVGKLFF

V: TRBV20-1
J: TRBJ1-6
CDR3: CSARGGQQINSPLHF

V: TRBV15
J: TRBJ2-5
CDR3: CATSKRLAGGVETQYF

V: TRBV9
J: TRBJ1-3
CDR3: CASSVGGTTGNTIYF

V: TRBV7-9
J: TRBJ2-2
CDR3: CASSSRQGQSGELFF

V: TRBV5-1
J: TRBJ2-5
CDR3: CASSLDGLVWETQYF

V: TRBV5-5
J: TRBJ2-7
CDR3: CASSAGRDYEQYF

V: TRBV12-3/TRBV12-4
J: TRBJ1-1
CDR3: CASSLQAIAPEAFF

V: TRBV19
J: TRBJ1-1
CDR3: CASSRVGMNTEAFF

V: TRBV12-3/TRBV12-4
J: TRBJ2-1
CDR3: CASTLLAGDNEQFF

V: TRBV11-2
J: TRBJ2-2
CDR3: CASSPAGRGTGELFF

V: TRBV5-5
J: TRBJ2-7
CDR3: CASSLAGTGVLIYEQYF

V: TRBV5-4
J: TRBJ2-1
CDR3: CASSRGTSGGRNEQFF

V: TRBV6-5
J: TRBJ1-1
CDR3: CASSSLGQGNTEAFF

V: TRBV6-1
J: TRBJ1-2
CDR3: CASSDFTGQNYGYTF

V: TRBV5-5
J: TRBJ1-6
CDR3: CASSFQDRGNSPLHF

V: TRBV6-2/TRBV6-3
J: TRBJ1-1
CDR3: CASRQRGAEAFF

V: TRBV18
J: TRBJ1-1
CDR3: CASSPSDSPEAFF